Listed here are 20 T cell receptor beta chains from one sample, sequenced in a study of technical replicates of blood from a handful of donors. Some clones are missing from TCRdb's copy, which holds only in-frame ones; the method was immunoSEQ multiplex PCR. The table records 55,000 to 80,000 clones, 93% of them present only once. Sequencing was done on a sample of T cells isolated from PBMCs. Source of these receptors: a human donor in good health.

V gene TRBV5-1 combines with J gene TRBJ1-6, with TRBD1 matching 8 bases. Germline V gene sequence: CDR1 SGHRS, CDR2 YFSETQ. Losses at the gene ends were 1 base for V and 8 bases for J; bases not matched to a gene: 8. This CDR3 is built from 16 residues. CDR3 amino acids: CASSLIVGQGDSPLHF. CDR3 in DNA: TGCGCCAGCAGCTTGATCGTTGGACAGGGTGATTCACCCCTCCACTTT.

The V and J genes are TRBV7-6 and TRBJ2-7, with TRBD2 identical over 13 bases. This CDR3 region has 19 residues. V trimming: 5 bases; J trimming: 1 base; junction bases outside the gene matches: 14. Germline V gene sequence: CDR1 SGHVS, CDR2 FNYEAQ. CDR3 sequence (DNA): TGTGCCAGCAGCCCCGAACCGGGACTAGCGGGGACAAGATCCTACGAGCAGTACTTC. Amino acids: CASSPEPGLAGTRSYEQYF.

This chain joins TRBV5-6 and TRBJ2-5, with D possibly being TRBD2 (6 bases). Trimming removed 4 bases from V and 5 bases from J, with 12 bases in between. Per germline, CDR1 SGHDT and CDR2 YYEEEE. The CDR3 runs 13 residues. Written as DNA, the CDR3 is TGTGCCAGCAGCCTGGGGGGAGTTGAGACCCAGTACTTC. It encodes CASSLGGVETQYF.

CDR3 sequence reads: CASSLGQGVLYGYTF. The CDR3 nucleotides are TGCGCCAGCAGCCTAGGACAGGGGGTTCTCTATGGCTACACCTTC. The chain couples TRBV5-1 to TRBJ1-2, with 10 bases aligning to TRBD1. The trim removed 4 bases at V and 4 bases at J, leaving 7 bases unmatched. The CDR3 length is 15 residues. Germline CDR1 and CDR2: SGHRS and YFSETQ. Based on the CDR3 plus reference TRBV5-1 and TRBJ1-2, the full variable domain is KAGVTQTPRYLIKTRGQQVTLSCSPISGHRSVSWYQQTPGQGLQFLFEYFSETQRNKGNFPGRFSGRQFSNSRSEMNVSTLELGDSALYLCASSLGQGVLYGYTFGSGTRLTVV.

CDR3 sequence: CASSRGQGKNEKLFF. The CDR3 nucleotides read TGTGCCAGCAGCCGAGGACAGGGGAAGAATGAAAAACTGTTTTTT. This chain joins TRBV5-6 and TRBJ1-4; 9 nucleotides match TRBD1. Germline assignment: CDR1 SGHDT and CDR2 YYEEEE. The CDR3 extends over 15 amino acids. V dropped 4 bases and J dropped 5; count of bases not matched to a gene: 6.

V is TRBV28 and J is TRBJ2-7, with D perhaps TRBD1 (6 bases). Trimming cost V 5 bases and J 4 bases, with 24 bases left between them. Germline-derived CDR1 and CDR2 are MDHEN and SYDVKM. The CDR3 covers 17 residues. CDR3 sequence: CASSLLNPTTGRYEQYF. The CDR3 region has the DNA TGTGCCAGCAGTCTCCTCAATCCTACGACAGGACGGTACGAGCAGTACTTC. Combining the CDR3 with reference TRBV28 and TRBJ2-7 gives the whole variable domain DVKVTQSSRYLVKRTGEKVFLECVQDMDHENMFWYRQDPGLGLRLIYFSYDVKMKEKGDIPEGYSVSREKKERFSLILESASTNQTSMYLCASSLLNPTTGRYEQYFGPGTRLTVT.

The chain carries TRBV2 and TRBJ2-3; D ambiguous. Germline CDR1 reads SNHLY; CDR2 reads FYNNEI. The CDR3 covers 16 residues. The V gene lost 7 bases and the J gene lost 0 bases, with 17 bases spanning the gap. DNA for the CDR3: TGTGCCAGCACGACCCTAGGCGGAACTAGCACAGATACGCAGTATTTT. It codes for CASTTLGGTSTDTQYF.

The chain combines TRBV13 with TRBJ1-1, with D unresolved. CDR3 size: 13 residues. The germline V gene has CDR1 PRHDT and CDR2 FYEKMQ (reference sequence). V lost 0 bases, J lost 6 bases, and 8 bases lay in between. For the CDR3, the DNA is TGTGCCAGCAGCTTAGGCCTTTTCCCTGAAGCTTTCTTT. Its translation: CASSLGLFPEAFF.

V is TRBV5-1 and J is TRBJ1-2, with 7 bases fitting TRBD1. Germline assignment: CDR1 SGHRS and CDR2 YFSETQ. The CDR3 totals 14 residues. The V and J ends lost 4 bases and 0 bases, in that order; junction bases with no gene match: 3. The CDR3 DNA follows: TGCGCCAGCAGCCAAGGACAGGCTAACTATGGCTACACCTTC. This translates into CASSQGQANYGYTF.

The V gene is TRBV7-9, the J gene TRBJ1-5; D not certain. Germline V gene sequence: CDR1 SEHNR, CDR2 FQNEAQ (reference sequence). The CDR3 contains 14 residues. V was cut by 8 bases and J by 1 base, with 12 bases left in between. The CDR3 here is CASLVWPSNQPQHF. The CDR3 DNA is TGTGCCAGCCTGGTTTGGCCCAGCAATCAGCCCCAGCATTTT.

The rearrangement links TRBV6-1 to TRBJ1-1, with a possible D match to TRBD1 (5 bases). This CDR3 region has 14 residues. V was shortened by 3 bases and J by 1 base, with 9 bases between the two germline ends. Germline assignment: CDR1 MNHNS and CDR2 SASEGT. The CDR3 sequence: CASSEGGANTEAFF. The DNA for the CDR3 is TGTGCCAGCAGTGAGGGGGGAGCGAACACTGAAGCTTTCTTT.

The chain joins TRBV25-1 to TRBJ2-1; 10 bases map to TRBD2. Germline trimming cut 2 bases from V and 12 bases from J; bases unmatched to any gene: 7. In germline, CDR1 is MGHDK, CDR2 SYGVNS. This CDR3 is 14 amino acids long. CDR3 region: CASSESASGGLQFF. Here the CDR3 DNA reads TGTGCCAGCAGTGAAAGCGCTAGCGGGGGTCTGCAGTTCTTC. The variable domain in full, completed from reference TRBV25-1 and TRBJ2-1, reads EADIYQTPRYLVIGTGKKITLECSQTMGHDKMYWYQQDPGMELHLIHYSYGVNSTEKGDLSSESTVSRIRTEHFPLTLESARPSHTSQYLCASSESASGGLQFFGPGTRLTVL.

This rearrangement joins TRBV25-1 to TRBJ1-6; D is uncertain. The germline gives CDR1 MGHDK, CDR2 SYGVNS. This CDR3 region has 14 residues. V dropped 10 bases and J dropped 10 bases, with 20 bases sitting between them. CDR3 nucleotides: TGTGCCAACAAGTGGAGGTCCGACGGGTCACCCCTCCACTTT. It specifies CANKWRSDGSPLHF.

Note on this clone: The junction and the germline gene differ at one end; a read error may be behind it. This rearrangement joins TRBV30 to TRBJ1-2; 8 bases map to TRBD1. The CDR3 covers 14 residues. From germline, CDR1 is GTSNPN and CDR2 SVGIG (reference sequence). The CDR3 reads CAWTAGTGLFGADF. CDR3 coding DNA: TGTGCCTGGACCGCCGGGACAGGTCTCTTCGGTGCAGACTTC.

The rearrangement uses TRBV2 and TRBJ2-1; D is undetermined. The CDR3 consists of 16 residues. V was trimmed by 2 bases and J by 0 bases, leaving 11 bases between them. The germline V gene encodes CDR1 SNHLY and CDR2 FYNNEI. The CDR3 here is CASSEMNPGSYNEQFF. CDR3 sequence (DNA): TGTGCCAGCAGTGAAATGAACCCCGGCTCCTACAATGAGCAGTTCTTC.

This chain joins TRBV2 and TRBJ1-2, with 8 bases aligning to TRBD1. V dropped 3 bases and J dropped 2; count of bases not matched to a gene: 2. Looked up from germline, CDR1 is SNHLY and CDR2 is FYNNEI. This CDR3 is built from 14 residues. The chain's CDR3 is CASSETGANYGYTF. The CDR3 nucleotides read TGTGCCAGCAGTGAGACAGGGGCCAACTATGGCTACACCTTC. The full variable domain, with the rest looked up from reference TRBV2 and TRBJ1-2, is EPEVTQTPSHQVTQMGQEVILRCVPISNHLYFYWYRQILGQKVEFLVSFYNNEISEKSEIFDDQFSVERPDGSNFTLKIRSTKLEDSAMYFCASSETGANYGYTFGSGTRLTVV.

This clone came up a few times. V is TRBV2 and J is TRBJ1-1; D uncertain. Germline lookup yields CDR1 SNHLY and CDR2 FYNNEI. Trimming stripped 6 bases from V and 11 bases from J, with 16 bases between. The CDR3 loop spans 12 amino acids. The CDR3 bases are TGTGCCAGCAGCGAACACACGAGGAGTGCTTTCTTT. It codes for CASSEHTRSAFF.

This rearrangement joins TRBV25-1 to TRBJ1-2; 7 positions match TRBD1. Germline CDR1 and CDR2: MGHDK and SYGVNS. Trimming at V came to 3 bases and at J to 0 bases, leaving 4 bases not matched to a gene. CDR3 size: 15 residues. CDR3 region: CASSDWDRTNYGYTF. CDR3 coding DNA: TGTGCCAGCAGTGATTGGGACAGAACTAACTATGGCTACACCTTC.

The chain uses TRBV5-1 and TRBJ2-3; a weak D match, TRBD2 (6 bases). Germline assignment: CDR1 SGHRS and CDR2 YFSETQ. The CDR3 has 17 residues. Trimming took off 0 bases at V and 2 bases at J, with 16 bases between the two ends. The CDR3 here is CASSLVKSGLNTDTQYF. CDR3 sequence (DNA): TGCGCCAGCAGCTTGGTAAAATCGGGACTTAACACAGATACGCAGTATTTT.

CDR3 nucleotides: TGCAGCGTGTCGTTGAACACTGAAGCTTTCTTT. Translated, it gives CSVSLNTEAFF. The chain couples TRBV29-1 to TRBJ1-1; D gene uncertain. V was shortened by 6 bases and J by 0 bases, with 5 bases between the two germline ends. Germline CDR1 reads SQVTM; CDR2 reads ANQGSEA. The CDR3 is 11 residues long.